The 32 T cell receptor beta chains in this list originate from one sample, sequenced in a study of early T cells in non-severe SARS-CoV-2 infection. Using its own MiXCR run on the 5' RACE reads, TCRdb lists one record per CDR3 protein. Of about 81,000 distinct CDR3 sequences in the sample, more than 5% were seen once. What was sequenced was whole blood. These receptors were obtained from an adult who was a healthcare worker with PCR-confirmed SARS-CoV-2 infection or an uninfected control (not recorded which).

Many counts were recorded for this clonotype. This sequence joins TRBV29-1 and TRBJ2-1, with D tentatively TRBD1 (6 bases). The V and J ends lost 5 bases and 4 bases respectively, with 15 bases between them. CDR3 length equals 14 residues. The germline V gene has CDR1 SQVTM and CDR2 ANQGSEA. DNA for the CDR3: TGCAGCGTTTTAGGGGGTAGTTCGTACAATGAGCAGTTCTTC. Translating gives CSVLGGSSYNEQFF.

The sample holds a few counts of this clonotype. V and J are TRBV20-1 and TRBJ1-2; D may be TRBD1 (5 bases). CDR1 is DFQATT and CDR2 is SNEGSKA in the germline V gene (reference sequence). The V end was cut by 3 bases, the J end by 4 bases, with 15 bases between. The CDR3 runs 14 residues. The CDR3 DNA follows: TGCAGTGCTAGGATCTCCGGGACGGCCTATGGCTACACCTTC. This translates into CSARISGTAYGYTF.

This clonotype was observed a handful of times. J is TRBJ2-7 and V is TRBV7-2; 8 nucleotides align to TRBD1. In germline, CDR1 is SGHTA, CDR2 FQGNSA. The CDR3 is made up of 16 amino acids. With 5 bases clipped from V and 0 bases from J, the junction kept 9 bases outside the gene matches. The CDR3: CASSLKLGQGSYEQYF. CDR3 DNA: TGTGCCAGCAGCCTAAAATTAGGACAGGGCTCCTACGAGCAGTACTTC. The full variable domain, in which reference TRBV7-2 and TRBJ2-7 provide the parts outside the CDR3, is GAGVSQSPSNKVTEKGKDVELRCDPISGHTALYWYRQSLGQGLEFLIYFQGNSAPDKSGLPSDRFSAERTGGSVSTLTIQRTQQEDSAVYLCASSLKLGQGSYEQYFGPGTRLTVT.

This clonotype was seen repeatedly, ten times or more. The gene calls are TRBV4-3 and TRBJ1-2; TRBD1 aligns across 8 bases. With 4 bases clipped from V and 4 bases from J, the junction kept 8 bases outside the gene matches. CDR1 LGHNA and CDR2 YSLEER come from the germline V gene. This CDR3 is built from 15 residues. The CDR3 is CASSLLGQEIYGYTF. CDR3 DNA sequence: TGCGCCAGCAGCCTTCTGGGACAGGAGATCTATGGCTACACCTTC.

This clonotype was counted a few times. The V call is TRBV29-1, the J call TRBJ2-7, with 7 bases matching TRBD1. The V segment lost 4 bases and the J segment 6 bases; nucleotides outside the gene matches: 9. Germline CDR1 is SQVTM and CDR2 is ANQGSEA. This CDR3 region has 13 residues. CDR3 sequence reads: CSVGAGGSREQYF. CDR3 bases: TGCAGCGTTGGGGCAGGGGGAAGTCGCGAGCAGTACTTC.

The V gene is TRBV28, the J gene TRBJ2-3; 8 nucleotides line up with TRBD1. The CDR3 contains 16 residues. The germline V gene has CDR1 MDHEN and CDR2 SYDVKM. The V and J ends lost 5 bases and 0 bases, in that order; junction bases with no gene match: 7. The CDR3 DNA reads as TGTGCCAGCAGTGACGGGACAGGTTTGAGCACAGATACGCAGTATTTT. It translates to CASSDGTGLSTDTQYF.

This clonotype was observed at least ten times. CDR3 sequence: CASSLGGRDYEQYF. The CDR3 DNA reads as TGTGCCAGCAGCTTGGGCGGCAGGGACTACGAGCAGTACTTC. V is TRBV5-4 and J is TRBJ2-7; D may be TRBD1 (5 bases). The length of the CDR3 is 14 residues. Germline-derived CDR1 and CDR2 are SGHNT and YYREEE (reference sequence). Trimming shortened V by 0 bases and J by 3 bases, and 10 bases separated the two germline ends.

Only a few counts were recorded for this clonotype. The rearrangement links TRBV29-1 to TRBJ2-7, with 10 bases that match TRBD1. V gave up 5 bases and J gave up 4 bases; unmatched junction bases: 5. In germline, CDR1 is SQVTM, CDR2 ANQGSEA. This CDR3 contains 13 residues. The CDR3 DNA is TGCAGCGTTAGGGACAGGGGTTCGTACGAGCAGTACTTC. This gives the protein CSVRDRGSYEQYF.

This clonotype showed up just a few times. This chain connects TRBV7-9 to TRBJ2-3; possibly TRBD1 or TRBD2 for D (6 bases each). Trimming took 9 bases from V and 1 from J, leaving 8 bases between them. Germline-derived CDR1 and CDR2 are SEHNR and FQNEAQ (reference sequence). The CDR3 runs 12 residues. Here the CDR3 DNA reads TGTGCCAGTAGGGGGGGCACAGATACGCAGTATTTT. It encodes CASRGGTDTQYF.

V is TRBV28 and J is TRBJ1-3; D remains unclear. The germline V gene has CDR1 MDHEN and CDR2 SYDVKM. The CDR3 runs 15 residues. With 2 bases removed from V and 0 bases from J, the gap between germline ends came to 8 bases. The CDR3 is CASSLRQSSGNTIYF. The CDR3 nucleotides read TGTGCCAGCAGTTTACGGCAGAGCTCTGGAAACACCATATATTTT.

A few counts support this clonotype. V is TRBV20-1 and J is TRBJ1-6, with 9 bases aligning to TRBD1. V lost 5 bases and J lost 15; bases outside the gene matches: 14. The germline CDR1 and CDR2 sequences are DFQATT and SNEGSKA (reference sequence). The CDR3 spans 14 residues. CDR3 in amino acids: CSAEGDRASRRLHF. The CDR3 nucleotides read TGCAGTGCTGAGGGGGACAGGGCTTCACGTCGCCTCCACTTT.

This clonotype has a handful of counts. The rearrangement links TRBV7-6 to TRBJ2-7; tentative D call: TRBD1 (5 bases). Germline CDR1 SGHVS, CDR2 FNYEAQ. The CDR3 sequence is 13 residues long. V was cut by 7 bases and J by 7 bases, with 17 bases left in between. The CDR3 loop reads CASIGQGLREQYF. The DNA of the CDR3 is TGTGCCAGCATCGGACAAGGTCTACGGGAGCAGTACTTC.

This clonotype was detected ten times or more. This sequence joins TRBV6-2 or TRBV6-3 and TRBJ2-1; 11 nucleotides align to TRBD2. Looked up from germline, CDR1 is MNHEY and CDR2 is SVGEGT. The J segment lost 7 bases and the V segment lost 5 bases, leaving 10 bases of the junction unmatched. The CDR3 has 16 amino acids. As DNA, the CDR3 is TGTGCCAGCAGTCGTACGACTAGCGGGGTGAGGAATGAGCAGTTCTTC. Translated: CASSRTTSGVRNEQFF.

Ten or more counts support this clonotype. V and J are TRBV7-2 and TRBJ2-3; 9 nucleotides align to TRBD2. J was trimmed by 6 bases and V by 6 bases; bases with no gene match: 16. CDR3 length equals 17 residues. CDR1 SGHTA and CDR2 FQGNSA come from the germline V gene. CDR3 coding DNA: TGTGCCAGCAGTCCCACTGGACTAGCGAAGGGTCCGGATACGCAGTATTTT. It specifies CASSPTGLAKGPDTQYF.

This clonotype was recorded many times. V is TRBV19 and J is TRBJ2-7; TRBD1 might be the D (6 bases). This CDR3 spans 14 amino acids. In germline, CDR1 is LNHDA, CDR2 SQIVND (reference sequence). V shed 3 bases and J shed 7 bases, with 16 bases lying between them. This chain's CDR3 is CASSIEQGWGEQYF. In DNA, the CDR3 is TGTGCCAGTAGTATCGAACAGGGCTGGGGAGAGCAGTACTTC.

The V gene is TRBV7-9, the J gene TRBJ2-6; D is perhaps TRBD2 (6 bases). The CDR3 has 17 amino acids. Germline CDR1 and CDR2: SEHNR and FQNEAQ (reference sequence). The ends were cut back, 0 bases at V and 0 bases at J, with 9 bases in the middle. The DNA for the CDR3 is TGTGCCAGCAGCTTAGCGGGAGGACCCTCTGGGGCCAACGTCCTGACTTTC. As protein: CASSLAGGPSGANVLTF.

The table lists this clonotype with many counts. J is TRBJ2-5 and V is TRBV6-6; TRBD2 matches at 10 bases. The CDR3 covers 13 residues. V gave up 5 bases and J gave up 13 bases; unmatched junction bases: 10. Per germline, CDR1 MNHNY and CDR2 SVGAGI (reference sequence). CDR3 protein: CASSRPGLAQLYF. Here the CDR3 DNA reads TGTGCCAGCAGTCGGCCGGGACTAGCGCAATTGTACTTC.

The chain is built from TRBV15 and TRBJ2-7; 7 nucleotides match TRBD2. CDR1 and CDR2 from the germline V gene are LNHNV and YYDKDF (reference sequence). This CDR3 region has 16 residues. Trimming cost V 1 base and J 4 bases; bases outside gene matches: 10. The CDR3 protein is CATSRAAGEGFYEQYF. The CDR3 nucleotides read TGTGCCACCAGCAGAGCGGCGGGAGAGGGGTTTTACGAGCAGTACTTC.

This clonotype was counted at least ten times. V gene TRBV4-2 combines with J gene TRBJ2-1; 10 positions match TRBD2. V dropped 1 base and J dropped 9; count of bases not matched to a gene: 9. The CDR3 has 16 amino acids. The V gene's germline CDR1 is LGHNA and CDR2 YNFKEQ. CDR3 DNA: TGTGCCAGCAGCCAAGTGGGAGCGGGGGGGCTTAGTGAGCAGTTCTTC. It yields the protein CASSQVGAGGLSEQFF.

This clonotype has a count of ten or more. The chain recombines TRBV9 with TRBJ1-1, with D maybe TRBD1 (5 bases). The CDR3 runs 15 residues. CDR1 SGDLS and CDR2 YYNGEE come from the germline V gene. The germline V and J ends were trimmed by 0 bases and 4 bases, with 13 bases remaining between them. The CDR3 region has the DNA TGTGCCAGCAGCGTAGTGGGGACTGGTGGCACTGAAGCTTTCTTT. Its protein product is CASSVVGTGGTEAFF.

This rearrangement joins TRBV11-2 to TRBJ2-1, with D unclear. Trimming left V 0 bases short and J 8 bases short, with 8 bases between. Germline assignment: CDR1 SGHAT and CDR2 FQNNGV. The CDR3 loop spans 13 amino acids. The CDR3, as DNA: TGTGCCAGCAGCTTAGATCTCCACGATGAGCAGTTCTTC. Its protein product is CASSLDLHDEQFF.

This clonotype was detected many times. V usage is TRBV20-1 and J usage is TRBJ2-4, with a weak D call TRBD2 (5 bases). The CDR3 loop spans 13 amino acids. With 7 bases removed from V and 6 bases from J, the gap between germline ends came to 16 bases. The V gene's germline CDR1 is DFQATT and CDR2 SNEGSKA (reference sequence). The CDR3 is CSVRGLNGNIQYF. CDR3 nucleotide sequence: TGCAGTGTCCGCGGGTTGAATGGAAACATTCAGTACTTC.

This clonotype has more than one count but fewer than ten. V usage is TRBV29-1 and J usage is TRBJ1-2, with TRBD1 matching 8 bases. The germline V gene encodes CDR1 SQVTM and CDR2 ANQGSEA. The CDR3 has 14 residues. V lost 1 base, J lost 8 bases, and 9 bases stayed unmatched. The DNA of the CDR3 is TGCAGCGTTGAAGGGATAGGACAGGGTCAAGGCTACACCTTC. Protein product: CSVEGIGQGQGYTF.

This clonotype has at least ten counts. In DNA, the CDR3 is TGCGCCAGCAGCTTGGCCTTGAGGGGATCCTACAATGAGCAGTTCTTC. This gives the protein CASSLALRGSYNEQFF. The rearrangement uses TRBV5-1 and TRBJ2-1; the D call may be TRBD1 or TRBD2 (5 bases each). Looked up from germline, CDR1 is SGHRS and CDR2 is YFSETQ. The CDR3 has 16 amino acids. Trimming took off 0 bases at V and 1 base at J, with 11 bases between the two ends.

The gene calls are TRBV20-1 and TRBJ1-5; 7 bases line up with TRBD1. Germline V gene sequence: CDR1 DFQATT, CDR2 SNEGSKA (reference sequence). The CDR3 totals 13 residues. Trimming removed 6 bases from V and 2 bases from J; junction bases left unmatched: 4. The CDR3 sequence: CSAGQERNQPQHF. DNA of the CDR3: TGCAGTGCCGGACAGGAGCGCAATCAGCCCCAGCATTTT.

This clonotype was picked up a small number of times. V and J are TRBV12-3 or TRBV12-4 and TRBJ2-5; D possibly corresponds to TRBD1 (5 bases). The CDR3 totals 15 residues. With 6 bases removed from V and 5 bases from J, the gap between germline ends came to 19 bases. The CDR3 is CASSPHQGTGETQYF. Written as DNA, the CDR3 is TGTGCCAGCAGCCCCCACCAGGGTACCGGGGAGACCCAGTACTTC.

This clonotype appeared many times. This chain links TRBV6-6 with TRBJ2-7; D uncertain. Germline V gene data show CDR1 as MNHNY and CDR2 as SVGAGI (reference sequence). The CDR3 is 11 residues long. Trimming removed 6 bases at V and 8 bases at J, with 11 bases between. The CDR3 region is CASSADGQQYF. The CDR3 nucleotides are TGTGCCAGCAGCGCCGACGGCCAGCAGTACTTC.

The chain recombines TRBV29-1 with TRBJ1-2, with a weak D call TRBD1 (6 bases). The CDR3 covers 14 residues. Germline CDR1 and CDR2: SQVTM and ANQGSEA. V was shortened by 4 bases and J by 3 bases, with 15 bases between the two germline ends. The chain's CDR3 is CSVVGQGYHYGYTF. DNA of the CDR3: TGCAGCGTTGTGGGTCAGGGGTACCACTATGGCTACACCTTC.

The sample holds many counts of this clonotype. The chain is built from TRBV27 and TRBJ1-1; perhaps TRBD1 as D (5 bases). This CDR3 has 13 residues. V gave up 5 bases and J gave up 6 bases, with 13 bases separating them. CDR1 and CDR2 (germline): MNHEY, SMNVEV (reference sequence). The CDR3 sequence: CASSLYPGAEAFF. The CDR3 DNA reads TGTGCCAGCAGTCTTTACCCGGGGGCTGAAGCTTTCTTT.

The gene calls are TRBV2 and TRBJ2-1; D remains unclear. Trimming left V 1 base short and J 1 base short, with 5 bases between. Germline assignment: CDR1 SNHLY and CDR2 FYNNEI. The CDR3 covers 14 residues. CDR3 DNA sequence: TGTGCCAGCAGTGAAGTCAGATCCTACAATGAGCAGTTCTTC. Translation: CASSEVRSYNEQFF.

V is TRBV7-6 and J is TRBJ2-7, with a weak D call TRBD1 (6 bases). CDR1 is SGHVS, CDR2 FNYEAQ, per germline. Trimming removed 5 bases at V and 6 bases at J, with 14 bases between. CDR3 length: 13 residues. This CDR3 is CASSRQVGAEQYF. In DNA form, the CDR3 reads TGTGCCAGCAGCCGCCAAGTGGGGGCCGAGCAGTACTTC.

This clonotype was seen only a few times. The chain recombines TRBV5-1 with TRBJ1-2; a weak D match, TRBD1 (5 bases). There are 15 residues in the CDR3. Germline CDR1 reads SGHRS; CDR2 reads YFSETQ. Between the trimmed V and J ends, which lost 5 bases and 3 bases, there was a span of 17 bases. The CDR3 DNA sequence: TGCGCCAGCAGGGCAGGGAGTACGGAGGACTATGGCTACACCTTC. Translated: CASRAGSTEDYGYTF. Full variable domain (rest looked up from reference TRBV5-1 and TRBJ1-2): KAGVTQTPRYLIKTRGQQVTLSCSPISGHRSVSWYQQTPGQGLQFLFEYFSETQRNKGNFPGRFSGRQFSNSRSEMNVSTLELGDSALYLCASRAGSTEDYGYTFGSGTRLTVV.